The T cell receptor beta chain described here comes from a study of T cell repertoires in cytomegalovirus infection. Germline values: CDR1 SGHAT, CDR2 FQDESV (reference sequence). CDR3 length: 16 amino acids. Trimming took 1 base from V and 3 from J, leaving 12 bases between them. TCRdb re-called the reads through MiXCR, storing one row per CDR3 protein. The data hold more than 150,000 distinct CDR3 sequences, with approximately 19% observed a single time. This clonotype was detected only a few times. The V gene is TRBV11-1, the J gene TRBJ2-2; perhaps TRBD1 as D (5 bases). Sequencing input: PBMCs. This sequence was found in a human donor in good health (CMV status not recorded). Some clones in this sample may be carry-over from other donors' samples. CDR3 residues: CASSLEGRQDTGELFF. CDR3 nucleotide sequence: TGTGCCAGCAGCTTAGAGGGGCGTCAGGACACCGGGGAGCTGTTTTTT.